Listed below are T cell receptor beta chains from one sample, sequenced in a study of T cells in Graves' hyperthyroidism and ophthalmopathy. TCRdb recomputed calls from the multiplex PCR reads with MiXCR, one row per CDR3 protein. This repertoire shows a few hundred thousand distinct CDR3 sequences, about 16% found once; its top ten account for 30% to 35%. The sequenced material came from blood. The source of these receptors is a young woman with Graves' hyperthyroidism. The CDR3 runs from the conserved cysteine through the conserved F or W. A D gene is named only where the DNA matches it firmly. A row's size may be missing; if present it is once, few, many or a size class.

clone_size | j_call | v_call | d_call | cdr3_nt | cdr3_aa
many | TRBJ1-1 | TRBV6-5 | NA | TGTGCCAGCAGTTACTCTGGGGACTCGAACACTGAAGCTTTCTTT | CASSYSGDSNTEAFF
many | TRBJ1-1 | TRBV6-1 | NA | TGTGCCAGCAGTGAAGCTTGGACCATGAACACTGAAGCTTTCTTT | CASSEAWTMNTEAFF
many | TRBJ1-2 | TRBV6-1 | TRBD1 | TGTGCCAGCAGTTATCAGACAGGGACCGATGGCTACACCTTC | CASSYQTGTDGYTF
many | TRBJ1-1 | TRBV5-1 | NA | TGCGCCAGCAGCTGGGGGCATGGGGGAACAGGTGAAGCTTTCTTT | CASSWGHGGTGEAFF
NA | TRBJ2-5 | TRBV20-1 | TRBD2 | TGCAGTGCTCGACGTGGGGGGGATATAGAGACCCAGTACTTC | CSARRGGDIETQYF
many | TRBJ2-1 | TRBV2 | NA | TGTGCCAGCAGGGGGGGCAGGGGCGGCTACAATGAGCAGTTCTTC | CASRGGRGGYNEQFF
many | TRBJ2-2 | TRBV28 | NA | TGTGCCAGCAGTTTATTTGGGAGAAACACCGGGGAGCTGTTTTTT | CASSLFGRNTGELFF
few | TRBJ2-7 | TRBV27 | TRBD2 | TGTGCCAGCTCCCCACTAGCGGGAACTACGGGCGAGCAGTACTTC | CASSPLAGTTGEQYF
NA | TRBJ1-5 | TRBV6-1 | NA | TGTGCCAGCAGTTTGGTCAGAGGCAATCAGCCCCAGCATTTT | CASSLVRGNQPQHF
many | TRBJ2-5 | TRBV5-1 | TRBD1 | TGCGCCAGCAGCCGGGGACAGGGGGTGGAAGAGACCCAGTACTTC | CASSRGQGVEETQYF
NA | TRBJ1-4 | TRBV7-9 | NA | TGTGCCAGCAGCCTTAACACGGGCAGTGAAAAACTGTTTTTT | CASSLNTGSEKLFF
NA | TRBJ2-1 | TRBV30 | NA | TGTGCCTGGAGTGTACGAGAGGGGCAGTTCTTC | CAWSVREGQFF
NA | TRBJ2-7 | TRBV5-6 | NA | TGTGCCAGCAGCTTTGATACAGGAACCTACGAGCAGTACTTC | CASSFDTGTYEQYF
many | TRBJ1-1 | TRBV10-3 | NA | TGTGCCATCAGTGAGTCGCGGTTTGGGGACACTGAAGCTTTCTTT | CAISESRFGDTEAFF
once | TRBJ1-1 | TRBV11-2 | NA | TGTGCCAGCAGCTTAGCCGTGTGGGGACAGAACACTGAAGCTTTCTTT | CASSLAVWGQNTEAFF
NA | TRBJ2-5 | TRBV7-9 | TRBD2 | TGTGCCACCGACCGGTGGGCTAGCGGCCAAGAGACCCAGTACTTC | CATDRWASGQETQYF
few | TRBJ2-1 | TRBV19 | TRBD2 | TGTGCCAGTAGTATACCACCCAGCGGGAGGGCCATGGATGAGCAGTTCTTC | CASSIPPSGRAMDEQFF
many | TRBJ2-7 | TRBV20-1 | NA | TGCAGTGCTCGTAGCGGTAGAGCCTACGAGCAGTACTTC | CSARSGRAYEQYF
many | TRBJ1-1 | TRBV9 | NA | TGTGCCAGCAGCGAGCACAGTGACACTGAAGCTTTCTTT | CASSEHSDTEAFF
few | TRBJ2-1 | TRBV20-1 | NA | TGCAGTGCTAGAGAAAACCGGGGGTTCAATGAGCAGTTCTTC | CSARENRGFNEQFF
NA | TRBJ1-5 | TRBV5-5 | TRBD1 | TGTGCCAGCAGCTCCGGGACAGGGGGCCGAAATCAGCCCCAGCATTTT | CASSSGTGGRNQPQHF
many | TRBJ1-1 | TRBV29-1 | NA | TGCAGTACGGGGAACACTGAAGCTTTCTTT | CSTGNTEAFF
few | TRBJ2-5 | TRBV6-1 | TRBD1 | TGTGCCAGCAGTGGGACAGGGGATCAAGAGACCCAGTACTTC | CASSGTGDQETQYF
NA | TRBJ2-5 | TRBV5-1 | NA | TGCGCCAGCAGCTTGCGAGATGACGGGGAGACCCAGTACTTC | CASSLRDDGETQYF
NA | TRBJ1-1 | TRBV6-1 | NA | TGTGCCAGCAGTGAAGCCTCGACGGAGAACACTGAAGCTTTCTTT | CASSEASTENTEAFF
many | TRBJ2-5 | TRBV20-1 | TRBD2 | TGCAGTGCACAGCGGGGCCTATTGGACCAAGAGACCCAGTACTTC | CSAQRGLLDQETQYF
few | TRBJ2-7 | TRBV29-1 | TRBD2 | TGCAGCGTATACGGACTAGCGGGAGTGAACGAGCAGTACTTC | CSVYGLAGVNEQYF
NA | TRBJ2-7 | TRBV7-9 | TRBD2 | TGTGCCAGCAGCAACACCGGGACTAGACCGTACGAGCAGTACTTC | CASSNTGTRPYEQYF
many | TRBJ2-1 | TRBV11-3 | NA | TGTGCCAGCAGCCGCGGAGAATACAATGAGCAGTTCTTC | CASSRGEYNEQFF
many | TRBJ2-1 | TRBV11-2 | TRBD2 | TGTGCCAGCAGCTTAGAGGCTAGCGGGAGAGGAAATGAGCAGTTCTTC | CASSLEASGRGNEQFF
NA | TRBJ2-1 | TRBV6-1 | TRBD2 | TGTGCCAGCAGTGAAAGCCCTAGCGGGCGTTCCTACAATGAGCAGTTCTTC | CASSESPSGRSYNEQFF
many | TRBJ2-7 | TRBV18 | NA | TGTGCCAGCTCACCATTCAGCTCCTACGAGCAGTACTTC | CASSPFSSYEQYF
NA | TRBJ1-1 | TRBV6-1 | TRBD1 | TGTGCCAGCAGTGGGACAGGGGTGAGAACTGAAGCTTTCTTT | CASSGTGVRTEAFF
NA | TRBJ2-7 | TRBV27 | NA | TGTGCCAGCAGTTTATCCTTCCTGGGAGGCGAGGCCTACTACGAGCAGTACTTC | CASSLSFLGGEAYYEQYF
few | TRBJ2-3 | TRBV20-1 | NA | TGCAGTGCTGTTCTGAGCGCGGGGACGCAGTATTTT | CSAVLSAGTQYF
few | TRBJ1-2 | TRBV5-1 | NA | TGCGCCAGCAGCACCCAGGAATTGTCTGGGTATGGCTACACCTTC | CASSTQELSGYGYTF
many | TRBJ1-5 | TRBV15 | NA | TGTGCCACCAGCAGCGCACTTTATAGCAATCAGCCCCAGCATTTT | CATSSALYSNQPQHF